This T cell receptor beta chain was obtained from a study of control samples from healthy donors and cancer patients. Germline V gene data show CDR1 as SGHAT and CDR2 as FQNNGV. This CDR3 is built from 15 residues. Clones were sequenced by immunoSEQ multiplex PCR, and TCRdb holds only the in-frame ones, with some missing. The sample yields about 250,000 clones, almost 85% seen once. On this clone: The germline gene is not matched at one end of the junction; a read error may be the cause.

The origin of this receptor is a woman aged 55-75 years with lung cancer. The material sequenced was PBMCs. This chain uses TRBV11-2 with TRBJ1-1; no reliable D call. The CDR3 sequence: CASSLRRTLNTEAFF. In DNA form, the CDR3 reads TGTGCCAGTAGCTTAAGACGGACCCTGAACACTGAAGCTTTCTTT.